These T cell receptor beta chains were read from a single sample in a study of cytomegalovirus exposure and HLA in healthy donors. Using immunoSEQ multiplex PCR, the repertoire was profiled, and TCRdb retains in-frame clones only, with some absent. Of over 50,000 clones in the sample, around 83% were seen once. The source material was PBMCs. Every receptor here comes from a man between 35 and 55 years old in good health and CMV-seronegative. Each CDR3 is given with its conserved first and last residue. D genes are given only for firm matches. Clone size, where shown, is once, few, many, or a class for clones that have expanded.

V gene,clone size,J gene,D gene,CDR3 protein,CDR3 DNA
TRBV7-8,.,TRBJ1-1,.,CASSTRTAIRGFAEAFF,TGTGCCAGCAGCACCCGGACGGCCATTAGGGGTTTCGCTGAAGCTTTCTTT
TRBV29-1,.,TRBJ1-1,TRBD1,CSVEGDGTGGGYTEAFF,TGCAGCGTTGAGGGTGACGGGACAGGGGGCGGCTACACTGAAGCTTTCTTT
TRBV9,.,TRBJ2-3,.,CASSVVLAGTQYF,TGTGCCAGCAGCGTAGTATTAGCCGGTACGCAGTATTTT
TRBV7-9,few,TRBJ2-6,.,CASTSNTGGSGANVLTF,TGTGCCAGCACATCCAACACAGGCGGCTCTGGGGCCAACGTCCTGACTTTC
TRBV6-5,.,TRBJ1-5,.,CASSPRQDSNQPQHF,TGTGCCAGCAGTCCAAGACAGGATAGCAATCAGCCCCAGCATTTT
TRBV7-7,.,TRBJ1-2,.,CASSLSGGEVGGGDGYTF,TGTGCCAGCAGCCTTAGCGGGGGGGAGGTGGGGGGAGGGGATGGCTACACCTTC
TRBV25-1,.,TRBJ2-3,.,CASSEQGRGLGADTQYF,TGTGCCAGCAGTGAACAGGGTAGGGGCCTTGGGGCAGATACGCAGTATTTT
TRBV2,.,TRBJ2-2,.,CASSERLGLGGTGELFF,TGTGCCAGCAGTGAACGCCTCGGATTGGGGGGCACCGGGGAGCTGTTTTTT
TRBV11-3,.,TRBJ2-4,TRBD2,CASSTQGLAGARDIQYF,TGTGCCAGCAGCACCCAGGGACTAGCGGGGGCGCGGGACATTCAGTACTTC
TRBV5-6,.,TRBJ1-2,.,CASSLAGYGYTF,TGTGCCAGCAGCTTGGCCGGCTATGGCTACACCTTC